Listed here is a single T cell receptor beta chain. The sample originates from a study of Tregs in tolerant kidney transplant recipients. CDR1 GTSNPN and CDR2 SVGIG come from the germline V gene (reference sequence). V gave up 1 base and J gave up 5 bases, with 8 bases separating them. CDR3 length equals 12 residues. Assay: immunoSEQ multiplex PCR; the TCRdb copy retains only in-frame clones and omits some. Found here are roughly 17,000 clones, approximately 80% of them singletons; the top ten hold around 2.5%. Specimen: Tregs from blood. The chain is built from TRBV30 and TRBJ1-1, with D tentatively TRBD1 (5 bases). The clonotype was recovered from a human donor in good health. CDR3 protein: CAWSEQVTEAFF. Here the CDR3 DNA reads TGTGCCTGGAGTGAACAGGTAACTGAAGCTTTCTTT.